This passage covers 21 T cell receptor beta chains from one sample sequenced in a study of T cell changes during pregnancy in multiple sclerosis. The assay was immunoSEQ multiplex PCR, and TCRdb's table has in-frame clones only and misses some. The profile shows approximately 50,000 clones, approximately 92% of them singletons. Sample: CD4+ T cells from peripheral blood mononuclear cells, taken in the third trimester of pregnancy. The receptors here all came from a female donor with multiple sclerosis, enrolled in a pregnancy study.

The J gene is TRBJ1-1, the V gene TRBV12-5; possibly TRBD1 for D (5 bases). V was trimmed by 3 bases and J by 6 bases, leaving 20 bases between them. Germline CDR1 is LGHNT and CDR2 is FRNRAP. This CDR3 is 16 amino acids long. The CDR3 nucleotides are TGTGCTAGTGGTTTCCACCACGGGGGGGGTCTTGCTGAAGCTTTCTTT. It specifies CASGFHHGGGLAEAFF. The full variable domain, rest sourced from reference TRBV12-5 and TRBJ1-1, is DARVTQTPRHKVTEMGQEVTMRCQPILGHNTVFWYRQTMMQGLELLAYFRNRAPLDDSGMPKDRFSAEMPDATLATLKIQPSEPRDSAVYFCASGFHHGGGLAEAFFGQGTRLTVV.

The rearrangement links TRBV28 to TRBJ1-1; D perhaps matches TRBD1 (5 bases). The CDR3 consists of 14 residues. The V gene's germline CDR1 is MDHEN and CDR2 SYDVKM. V was shortened by 5 bases and J by 0 bases, with 10 bases between the two germline ends. The CDR3 loop reads CASSTGALNTEAFF. DNA for the CDR3: TGTGCCAGCAGTACTGGGGCATTGAACACTGAAGCTTTCTTT.

This rearrangement joins TRBV5-1 to TRBJ2-7; 13 bases agree with TRBD2. V dropped 6 bases and J dropped 3; count of bases not matched to a gene: 12. Germline CDR1 reads SGHRS; CDR2 reads YFSETQ. The CDR3 runs 17 residues. The CDR3 is CASKVTATSGRVYEQYF. In DNA, the CDR3 is TGCGCCAGCAAGGTGACAGCCACTAGCGGGAGGGTCTACGAGCAGTACTTC.

The chain combines TRBV7-9 with TRBJ2-3, with 7 bases fitting TRBD1. Germline-derived CDR1 and CDR2 are SEHNR and FQNEAQ (reference sequence). The CDR3 has 16 amino acids. V dropped 5 bases and J dropped 6; count of bases not matched to a gene: 14. The CDR3 protein is CASSPPLNRGPDTQYF. CDR3 bases: TGTGCCAGCAGCCCCCCCCTAAACAGGGGCCCCGATACGCAGTATTTT.

This clone was observed once. This chain links TRBV12-5 with TRBJ2-1; 7 bases fit TRBD1. This CDR3 contains 14 residues. The V gene's germline CDR1 is LGHNT and CDR2 FRNRAP. The V segment lost 7 bases and the J segment 2 bases; nucleotides outside the gene matches: 5. The CDR3 DNA follows: TGTGCTAGTGCCTCGACAGGGCCCTACAATGAGCAGTTCTTC. Encoded protein: CASASTGPYNEQFF.

The rearrangement joins TRBV5-8 to TRBJ2-5; perhaps TRBD1 as D (6 bases). The CDR3 is 12 residues long. V was clipped by 1 base and J by 9 bases, with 10 bases between them. Germline CDR1 reads SGHTS; CDR2 reads YDEGEE. The CDR3 sequence is CASSLQGHAQYF. In nucleotides, the CDR3 is TGTGCCAGCAGCTTGCAGGGGCATGCCCAGTACTTC.

This clone was detected once. CDR3 DNA sequence: TGTGCCAGCAGCTTCCAGGGGGTCGTCACAGATACGCAGTATTTT. Protein product: CASSFQGVVTDTQYF. The gene calls are TRBV27 and TRBJ2-3, with TRBD1 identical over 7 bases. Per the germline V gene, CDR1 is MNHEY and CDR2 is SMNVEV (reference sequence). V lost 6 bases to trimming and J lost 2 bases; unmatched junction nucleotides: 8. This CDR3 contains 15 residues.

The chain combines TRBV5-4 with TRBJ1-2, with 11 bases lining up with TRBD1. Unmatched junction bases numbered 8, after V lost 5 bases and J lost 2 bases. The CDR3 length is 16 residues. Germline loops: CDR1 SGHNT, CDR2 YYREEE (reference sequence). Here the CDR3 DNA reads TGTGCCAGCAGACTGGACAGGGGGCGTACAAACTATGGCTACACCTTC. Protein product: CASRLDRGRTNYGYTF.

This chain uses TRBV6-5 with TRBJ1-3, with 9 bases lining up with TRBD1. Per germline, CDR1 MNHEY and CDR2 SVGAGI. This CDR3 is built from 15 residues. V was pared by 5 bases and J by 4 bases, with 6 bases of the junction left unmatched. CDR3 sequence reads: CASSATGGAGNTIYF. The CDR3 coding sequence is TGTGCCAGCAGTGCCACAGGGGGCGCAGGAAACACCATATATTTT.

The V and J genes are TRBV27 and TRBJ2-7; D gene uncertain. Germline V gene sequence: CDR1 MNHEY, CDR2 SMNVEV (reference sequence). This CDR3 has 13 residues. Trimming removed 6 bases from V and 3 bases from J, with 12 bases in between. The CDR3 loop reads CASRRAFLYEQYF. The DNA of the CDR3 is TGTGCCAGCAGAAGAGCATTTCTCTACGAGCAGTACTTC.

This clone was seen a handful of times. The chain employs TRBV30 and TRBJ1-5; 8 positions agree with TRBD1. The CDR3 is 12 amino acids. The V gene's germline CDR1 is GTSNPN and CDR2 SVGIG (reference sequence). Losses at the gene ends were 8 bases for V and 7 bases for J; bases not matched to a gene: 7. CDR3: CATGQGGQPQHF. CDR3 nucleotide sequence: TGTGCCACCGGACAGGGCGGACAGCCCCAGCATTTT.

The chain uses TRBV7-3 and TRBJ1-1, with no clear D. V shed 2 bases and J shed 3 bases, with 25 bases lying between them. The CDR3 runs to 19 residues. CDR1 is SGHTA, CDR2 FQGTGA, per germline. The CDR3 nucleotides read TGTGCCAGCAGCTTATCCGTTGGGTCCGCTGACTTGAGGGACACTGAAGCTTTCTTT. Translation: CASSLSVGSADLRDTEAFF.

The V call is TRBV28, the J call TRBJ1-4, with 8 bases fitting TRBD1. The CDR3 consists of 14 residues. Unmatched junction bases numbered 5, after V lost 3 bases and J lost 8 bases. From germline, CDR1 is MDHEN and CDR2 SYDVKM. The CDR3 loop is CASSLQQGVEKLFF. In DNA form, the CDR3 reads TGTGCCAGCAGTTTGCAACAGGGGGTAGAAAAACTGTTTTTT. The complete variable domain, with remaining parts taken from reference TRBV28 and TRBJ1-4, reads DVKVTQSSRYLVKRTGEKVFLECVQDMDHENMFWYRQDPGLGLRLIYFSYDVKMKEKGDIPEGYSVSREKKERFSLILESASTNQTSMYLCASSLQQGVEKLFFGSGTQLSVL.

J is TRBJ2-1 and V is TRBV18; 10 bases map to TRBD2. The V segment lost 1 base and the J segment 6 bases; nucleotides outside the gene matches: 9. This CDR3 is built from 17 residues. Germline loops: CDR1 KGHSH, CDR2 LQKENI. DNA of the CDR3: TGTGCCAGCTCACCACTCCCACCCGCTAGCGGGAGCAATGAGCAGTTCTTC. Its translation is CASSPLPPASGSNEQFF. The variable domain in full, with the rest retrieved from reference TRBV18 and TRBJ2-1, is NAGVMQNPRHLVRRRGQEARLRCSPMKGHSHVYWYRQLPEEGLKFMVYLQKENIIDESGMPKERFSAEFPKEGPSILRIQQVVRGDSAAYFCASSPLPPASGSNEQFFGPGTRLTVL.

The chain has TRBV5-4 and TRBJ2-1; 8 bases align to TRBD2. The V gene end was trimmed by 5 bases and the J gene end by 10 bases; junction bases not matched to a gene: 5. The CDR3 has 12 amino acids. CDR1 and CDR2 from the germline V gene are SGHNT and YYREEE (reference sequence). The CDR3 region has the DNA TGTGCCAGCAGGAGAGCGGGAGTGGAGCAGTTCTTC. Its protein product is CASRRAGVEQFF.

The chain has TRBV6-1 and TRBJ1-5, with D possibly TRBD1 on 6 matching bases. Trimming took 3 bases from V and 4 from J, leaving 22 bases between them. CDR1 and CDR2 from the germline V gene are MNHNS and SASEGT. The CDR3 spans 18 residues. CDR3 coding DNA: TGTGCCAGCAGTGAGGGTTACGGTTCGGACAGATTTAATCAGCCCCAGCATTTT. Residues: CASSEGYGSDRFNQPQHF.

The V gene is TRBV15, the J gene TRBJ1-4; the D gene is possibly TRBD1 (5 bases). Germline lookup yields CDR1 LNHNV and CDR2 YYDKDF (reference sequence). CDR3 size: 15 residues. V was clipped by 0 bases and J by 7 bases, with 12 bases between them. The CDR3 bases are TGTGCCACCAGCAGAGATGGCGGGGGTAGTGAAAAACTGTTTTTT. Translation gives CATSRDGGGSEKLFF.

This clone occurred a few times. The chain joins TRBV19 to TRBJ2-7; 8 bases are a match to TRBD2. The CDR3 has 14 amino acids. Trimming took 7 bases from V and 2 from J; bases not matched to a gene: 7. Germline values: CDR1 LNHDA, CDR2 SQIVND (reference sequence). This CDR3 reads CASTRTSRTYEQYF. In DNA, the CDR3 is TGTGCCAGTACAAGGACTAGCCGAACCTACGAGCAGTACTTC. Together with reference TRBV19 and TRBJ2-7, the CDR3 gives the full variable domain: DGGITQSPKYLFRKEGQNVTLSCEQNLNHDAMYWYRQDPGQGLRLIYYSQIVNDFQKGDIAEGYSVSREKKESFPLTVTSAQKNPTAFYLCASTRTSRTYEQYFGPGTRLTVT.

This clone was counted once. This rearrangement joins TRBV14 to TRBJ2-7; TRBD2 agrees at 10 bases. The length of the CDR3 is 20 residues. The germline V gene has CDR1 SGHDN and CDR2 FVKESK. V shed 0 bases and J 4 bases; nucleotides not matched to a gene: 18. The CDR3 region has the DNA TGTGCCAGCAGCCAAGACGGGGCAGGGCGTGGTAGCGGGAGGTCGTACGAGCAGTACTTC. Its protein product is CASSQDGAGRGSGRSYEQYF.

The gene calls are TRBV18 and TRBJ2-1, with 12 positions matching TRBD2. Germline V lookup: CDR1 KGHSH, CDR2 LQKENI. This CDR3 has 16 amino acids. Unmatched junction bases numbered 13, after V lost 4 bases and J lost 12 bases. CDR3 residues: CASSLGLAGLEGGQFF. The CDR3 DNA is TGTGCCAGCTCACTCGGACTAGCGGGGCTCGAAGGGGGGCAGTTCTTC.

The chain recombines TRBV5-1 with TRBJ2-5; 10 bases are shared with TRBD1. The CDR3 runs 14 residues. V gave up 4 bases and J gave up 5 bases; unmatched junction bases: 5. Germline V gene sequence: CDR1 SGHRS, CDR2 YFSETQ. DNA of the CDR3: TGCGCCAGCAGCAAGACAGGGGGCCTGGAGACCCAGTACTTC. The encoded protein is CASSKTGGLETQYF.